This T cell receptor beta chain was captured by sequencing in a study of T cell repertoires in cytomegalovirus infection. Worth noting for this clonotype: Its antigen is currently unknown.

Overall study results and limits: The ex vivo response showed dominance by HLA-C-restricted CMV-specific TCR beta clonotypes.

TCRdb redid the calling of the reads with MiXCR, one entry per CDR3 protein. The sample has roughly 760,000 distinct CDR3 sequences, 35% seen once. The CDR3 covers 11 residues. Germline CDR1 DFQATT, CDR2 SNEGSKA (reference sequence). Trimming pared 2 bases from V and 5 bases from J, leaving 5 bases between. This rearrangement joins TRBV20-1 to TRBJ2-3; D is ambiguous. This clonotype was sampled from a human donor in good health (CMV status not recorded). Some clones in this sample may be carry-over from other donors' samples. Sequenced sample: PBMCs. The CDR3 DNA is TGCAGTGCTAGATTTGGAGATACGCAGTATTTT. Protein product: CSARFGDTQYF.